A selection of T cell receptor beta chains follows, all from one sample in a study of blood T cells in healthy people across ages. TCRdb called the 5' RACE reads again in MiXCR, with one record for every CDR3 protein. The table shows some 850,000 distinct CDR3 sequences, with 20% to 30% occurring only once. The same data also went into a second study, on T cells of mothers and their children.

Specimen: blood. These receptors all come from a boy between 10 and 17 years old in good health. Each CDR3 is given with its conserved first and last residue. A D gene is named only where the DNA matches it firmly. The size field is filled for only some rows; it gives once, few, many or a size class.

size: -
V: TRBV6-5
length: 16
J: TRBJ2-2
D: TRBD2
DNA: TGTGCCAGCAGTTACTCGGCGGGGGGGCCAACCGGGGAGCTGTTTTTT
CDR3: CASSYSAGGPTGELFF

size: -
V: TRBV7-9
length: 16
J: TRBJ2-5
D: -
DNA: TGTGCCAGCAGCTTGCTAGTGTGGCGGGGAGAAGAGACCCAGTACTTC
CDR3: CASSLLVWRGEETQYF

size: -
V: TRBV3-1
length: 18
J: TRBJ2-4
D: TRBD1
DNA: TGTGCCAGCAGCCCCCGGGACAGACCGAATGTAGCCAAAAACATTCAGTACTTC
CDR3: CASSPRDRPNVAKNIQYF

size: -
V: TRBV5-1
length: 16
J: TRBJ1-4
D: TRBD1
DNA: TGCGCCAGCAGCTTGGAGGGACAGGGGGTCTATGAAAAACTGTTTTTT
CDR3: CASSLEGQGVYEKLFF

size: -
V: TRBV7-9
length: 15
J: TRBJ2-1
D: -
DNA: TGTGCCAGCAGCCCTGATGGGCGGATGTACAATGAGCAGTTCTTC
CDR3: CASSPDGRMYNEQFF

size: few
V: TRBV20-1
length: 13
J: TRBJ1-4
D: -
DNA: TGCAGTGCGGGGACAACGGGAAATGAAAAACTGTTTTTT
CDR3: CSAGTTGNEKLFF

size: few
V: TRBV5-1
length: 15
J: TRBJ1-6
D: -
DNA: TGCGCCAGCAGTTACTACTACAGGCCAGGAATGGCCCTCCACTTT
CDR3: CASSYYYRPGMALHF

size: -
V: TRBV20-1
length: 13
J: TRBJ1-2
D: -
DNA: TGCAGTGCTAGAGGGGACCACGATGGTGGCTACACCTTC
CDR3: CSARGDHDGGYTF

size: -
V: TRBV6-2/TRBV6-3
length: 15
J: TRBJ2-1
D: TRBD2
DNA: TGTGCCAGCGGAACCAGACTAGCATTTTACAATGAGCAGTTCTTC
CDR3: CASGTRLAFYNEQFF

size: few
V: TRBV12-5
length: 14
J: TRBJ1-3
D: -
DNA: TGTGCTAGTGGTCCCGGCGGGGCTGGAAACACCATATATTTT
CDR3: CASGPGGAGNTIYF

size: -
V: TRBV20-1
length: 15
J: TRBJ2-1
D: TRBD2
DNA: TGCAGTGCTAGAGATGGACTAGCGGAGCACAATGAGCAGTTCTTC
CDR3: CSARDGLAEHNEQFF

size: -
V: TRBV7-9
length: 18
J: TRBJ2-4
D: TRBD2
DNA: TGTGCCAGCAGCGACGGACTAGCGGGGGCAAGGGCCAAAAACATTCAGTACTTC
CDR3: CASSDGLAGARAKNIQYF

size: -
V: TRBV6-5
length: 14
J: TRBJ1-4
D: TRBD1
DNA: TGTGCCAGCAGGCGGGACAGGGGGCACGAAAAACTGTTTTTT
CDR3: CASRRDRGHEKLFF

size: -
V: TRBV28
length: 16
J: TRBJ2-7
D: -
DNA: TGTGCCAGCAGAGTCGTAGGCGGAGATCTCTCCTACGAGCAGTACTTC
CDR3: CASRVVGGDLSYEQYF

size: -
V: TRBV9
length: 14
J: TRBJ2-7
D: -
DNA: TGTGCCAGCAGCCCCCAGAGGGTCCCACGGGAGCAGTACTTC
CDR3: CASSPQRVPREQYF

size: -
V: TRBV30
length: 12
J: TRBJ1-1
D: -
DNA: TGTGCCGGACCACAGCCGAACACTGAAGCTTTCTTT
CDR3: CAGPQPNTEAFF

size: -
V: TRBV2
length: 13
J: TRBJ2-4
D: -
DNA: TGTGCCAGCACTGCGGAGGCCAAAAACATTCAGTACTTC
CDR3: CASTAEAKNIQYF

size: -
V: TRBV12-5
length: 18
J: TRBJ2-1
D: TRBD1
DNA: TGTGCTAGTGGTTTGGTTCCGGGACAGGTGCCCTCTTACAATGAGCAGTTCTTC
CDR3: CASGLVPGQVPSYNEQFF

size: -
V: TRBV20-1
length: 14
J: TRBJ2-5
D: TRBD2
DNA: TGCAGTGCTAGAGGGCGGGGGGACCAAGAGACCCAGTACTTC
CDR3: CSARGRGDQETQYF

size: -
V: TRBV12-3/TRBV12-4
length: 16
J: TRBJ2-7
D: -
DNA: TGTGCCAGCTCTTCACGAGGGGGGGTCGGGTCATACGAGCAGTACTTC
CDR3: CASSSRGGVGSYEQYF

size: few
V: TRBV5-4
length: 13
J: TRBJ2-7
D: -
DNA: TGTGCCAGCGGGAAACAGGGTAACTACGAGCAGTACTTC
CDR3: CASGKQGNYEQYF

size: -
V: TRBV7-9
length: 16
J: TRBJ2-2
D: -
DNA: TGTGCCAGCAGCCCCGACCGCGTACCCTACACCGGGGAGCTGTTTTTT
CDR3: CASSPDRVPYTGELFF

size: -
V: TRBV10-3
length: 13
J: TRBJ2-7
D: -
DNA: TGTGCCATCAGTGACCACGGACTCTACGAGCAGTACTTC
CDR3: CAISDHGLYEQYF

size: few
V: TRBV7-3
length: 14
J: TRBJ2-2
D: -
DNA: TGTGCCAGCAGCTTAAGGGCGGGTCATGGGGAGCTGTTTTTT
CDR3: CASSLRAGHGELFF

size: -
V: TRBV5-1
length: 17
J: TRBJ2-1
D: TRBD2
DNA: TGCGCCAGCAGCGCCTTAACTAGCGGTCCATCCTACAATGAGCAGTTCTTC
CDR3: CASSALTSGPSYNEQFF

size: few
V: TRBV12-3/TRBV12-4
length: 14
J: TRBJ1-4
D: -
DNA: TGTGCCAGCAGTTCATCAGGGCCCCAATCGAAACTGTTTTTT
CDR3: CASSSSGPQSKLFF

size: -
V: TRBV18
length: 15
J: TRBJ2-2
D: -
DNA: TGTGCCAGCTCACTCTCGACGGGCCGCACCGGGGAGCTGTTTTTT
CDR3: CASSLSTGRTGELFF

size: many
V: TRBV7-3
length: 13
J: TRBJ2-3
D: -
DNA: TGTGCCAGCAGCTTGGGGAGCGGCGATACGCAGTATTTT
CDR3: CASSLGSGDTQYF

size: -
V: TRBV14
length: 15
J: TRBJ1-2
D: TRBD1
DNA: TGTGCCAGCAGCCCGGGACAGCCCTGGGGCTATGGCTACACCTTC
CDR3: CASSPGQPWGYGYTF

size: few
V: TRBV7-2
length: 16
J: TRBJ2-3
D: TRBD2
DNA: TGTGCCAGCAGCTTAGCTAGCGGGGGAGGCACAGATACGCAGTATTTT
CDR3: CASSLASGGGTDTQYF

size: -
V: TRBV2
length: 13
J: TRBJ2-7
D: TRBD1
DNA: TGTGCCAACCTAGGGACAGGGAAGAACGAGCAGTACTTC
CDR3: CANLGTGKNEQYF

size: few
V: TRBV27
length: 16
J: TRBJ1-1
D: -
DNA: TGTGCCAGCAGTTTAATGTCCGCAGGGCCGAACACTGAAGCTTTCTTT
CDR3: CASSLMSAGPNTEAFF

size: -
V: TRBV18
length: 16
J: TRBJ1-1
D: TRBD1
DNA: TGTGCCAGCTCTTCACCAAGGGACAGGGTTAACACTGAAGCTTTCTTT
CDR3: CASSSPRDRVNTEAFF

size: -
V: TRBV20-1
length: 14
J: TRBJ1-6
D: -
DNA: TGCAGCCCTCGGTCGGGCAGCGAATCTTCACCCCTCCACTTT
CDR3: CSPRSGSESSPLHF

size: -
V: TRBV6-5
length: 15
J: TRBJ1-4
D: -
DNA: TGTGCCAGCAGTATCCGGACGGACGGACGTGAAAAACTGTTTTTT
CDR3: CASSIRTDGREKLFF

size: -
V: TRBV28
length: 12
J: TRBJ1-1
D: -
DNA: TGTGCCACCCTGCGGGGGTACACTGAAGCTCTCTTT
CDR3: CATLRGYTEALF

size: -
V: TRBV12-3/TRBV12-4
length: 17
J: TRBJ2-3
D: TRBD2
DNA: TGTGCCAGTTCCAGGGTGGGGAGACTAGCGGGATCAGATACGCAGTATTTT
CDR3: CASSRVGRLAGSDTQYF

size: -
V: TRBV4-1
length: 13
J: TRBJ1-1
D: -
DNA: TGCGCCAGCAGCCAAGACGGAACGGTCGAAGCTTTCTTT
CDR3: CASSQDGTVEAFF

size: -
V: TRBV29-1
length: 13
J: TRBJ2-5
D: TRBD2
DNA: TGCAGCGCATGGGAGGGGTTCCAAGAGACCCAGTACTTC
CDR3: CSAWEGFQETQYF

size: -
V: TRBV28
length: 15
J: TRBJ2-3
D: TRBD1
DNA: TGTGCCAGCAGTCCGAGAGGACAGGGCACAGATACGCAGTATTTT
CDR3: CASSPRGQGTDTQYF

size: -
V: TRBV5-1
length: 14
J: TRBJ2-7
D: -
DNA: TGCGCCAGCAGTTATCTGGGGTCCCTATACGAGCAGTACTTC
CDR3: CASSYLGSLYEQYF

size: -
V: TRBV29-1
length: 12
J: TRBJ1-2
D: -
DNA: TGCAGCGTTGCGGTGCAGTCGCGTGGCTACACCTTC
CDR3: CSVAVQSRGYTF

size: many
V: TRBV2
length: 14
J: TRBJ2-3
D: -
DNA: TGTGCCAGCAGTGAGCCATATCCAAGGGATACGCAGTATTTT
CDR3: CASSEPYPRDTQYF

size: -
V: TRBV29-1
length: 16
J: TRBJ1-1
D: TRBD1
DNA: TGCAGCGTTGAGGGGGACAGAGGTGCTAGGAACACTGAAGCTTTCTTT
CDR3: CSVEGDRGARNTEAFF

size: -
V: TRBV5-5
length: 15
J: TRBJ1-2
D: -
DNA: TGTGCCAGCAGCTTGGTGGGGGTCCTCAACTATGGCTACACCTTC
CDR3: CASSLVGVLNYGYTF

size: -
V: TRBV20-1
length: 13
J: TRBJ1-4
D: TRBD1
DNA: TGCAGTGCCATGGAAGGGGGCAGAGAAAAACTGTTTTTT
CDR3: CSAMEGGREKLFF

size: few
V: TRBV20-1
length: 15
J: TRBJ1-2
D: -
DNA: TGCAGTGCTAGAGATTTTCAGAAGCAATCCTATGGCTACACCTTC
CDR3: CSARDFQKQSYGYTF

size: -
V: TRBV5-1
length: 16
J: TRBJ2-3
D: TRBD2
DNA: TGCGCCAGCAGCTTGCACGGGACTAGCGGCACAGATACGCAGTATTTT
CDR3: CASSLHGTSGTDTQYF

size: -
V: TRBV6-6
length: 14
J: TRBJ1-2
D: -
DNA: TGTGCCAGCAGCATCCCTGGGCAGGGTGGCGGCTACACCTTC
CDR3: CASSIPGQGGGYTF

size: -
V: TRBV20-1
length: 14
J: TRBJ2-3
D: -
DNA: TGCAGTGCCAGAGGTCGGGGGGCCATGGATACGCAGTATTTT
CDR3: CSARGRGAMDTQYF

size: few
V: TRBV12-5
length: 16
J: TRBJ2-5
D: TRBD2
DNA: TGTGCTAGTGGTTTCGGGACTAGCGGTACACAAGAGACCCAGTACTTC
CDR3: CASGFGTSGTQETQYF

size: few
V: TRBV10-3
length: 13
J: TRBJ1-5
D: TRBD1
DNA: TGTGCCATCCAGGGTGGGACAGATCAGCCCCAGCATTTT
CDR3: CAIQGGTDQPQHF

size: few
V: TRBV14
length: 14
J: TRBJ1-2
D: -
DNA: TGTGCCAGCAGCCGGGACCTGGTGGGCTATGGCTACACCTTC
CDR3: CASSRDLVGYGYTF